This passage covers 8 T cell receptor beta chains from one sample sequenced in a study of shared clonotypes between healthy human individuals (TCRdb year 2020). Receptors were amplified or captured by the immunoSEQ multiplex PCR assay. TCRdb took this table from immuneACCESS and kept in-frame rearrangements with V and J called. Such tables lack part of the clones; where checked against another copy, unresolved V genes explain under half of the gap, and the rest is unexplained. The sample yields around 1.9 million clones; approximately 94% were counted once. 1.5% to 2% of the sample lies in the top ten. CD8 naive samples consisted of CD45RO-negative cells that were positively selected for CCR7, yielding a CD45RA+CCR7+ population without TemRA cells. Sequenced input: naive CD8+ T cells from PBMCs. Sample cell subset or site, as interpreted from the label and publication: CD45RA+CCR7+. The receptors shown here come from a man between 18 and 35 years old in good health. Some clones in this sample may be carry-over from other donors' samples.

This rearrangement joins TRBV5-1 to TRBJ2-5; unclear D gene. The CDR3 is made up of 15 amino acids. V gave up 0 bases and J gave up 5 bases, with 14 bases separating them. Germline V lookup: CDR1 SGHRS, CDR2 YFSETQ. The CDR3 spells CASSLDGLPGETQYF. In DNA form, the CDR3 reads TGCGCCAGCAGCTTGGACGGGCTCCCCGGGGAGACCCAGTACTTC.

This sequence joins TRBV7-9 and TRBJ2-1, with 7 bases identical to TRBD1. The trim removed 6 bases at V and 0 bases at J, leaving 8 bases unmatched. Germline-derived CDR1 and CDR2 are SEHNR and FQNEAQ (reference sequence). The CDR3 spans 16 residues. CDR3: CASSPDRSSSYNEQFF. In DNA form, the CDR3 reads TGTGCCAGCAGTCCGGACAGGAGTAGCTCCTACAATGAGCAGTTCTTC.

The chain carries TRBV7-9 and TRBJ1-2; a weak D match, TRBD1 (6 bases). The CDR3 contains 17 residues. Germline V gene lookup returns CDR1 SEHNR and CDR2 FQNEAQ (reference sequence). With 5 bases removed from V and 0 bases from J, the gap between germline ends came to 19 bases. Here the CDR3 reads CASSPLPGARANYGYTF. CDR3 coding DNA: TGTGCCAGCAGCCCCCTGCCAGGGGCAAGAGCTAACTATGGCTACACCTTC. Combining the CDR3 with reference TRBV7-9 and TRBJ1-2 gives the whole variable domain DTGVSQNPRHKITKRGQNVTFRCDPISEHNRLYWYRQTLGQGPEFLTYFQNEAQLEKSRLLSDRFSAERPKGSFSTLEIQRTEQGDSAMYLCASSPLPGARANYGYTFGSGTRLTVV.

This clone was recorded once. The chain combines TRBV4-1 with TRBJ2-7; D unresolved. V was trimmed by 0 bases and J by 0 bases, leaving 12 bases between them. Germline CDR1 MGHRA, CDR2 YSYEKL. This CDR3 is built from 16 residues. The CDR3 DNA sequence: TGCGCCAGCAGCCAAGATAAGACCAGGATCTCCTACGAGCAGTACTTC. Protein sequence: CASSQDKTRISYEQYF.

The V gene is TRBV28, the J gene TRBJ2-7; 7 bases agree with TRBD2. The V gene end was trimmed by 1 base and the J gene end by 0 bases; junction bases not matched to a gene: 3. This CDR3 is 15 amino acids long. Germline CDR1 reads MDHEN; CDR2 reads SYDVKM. DNA of the CDR3: TGTGCCAGCAGTTTATTGCGGGGGAGCTCCTACGAGCAGTACTTC. Residues: CASSLLRGSSYEQYF.

The rearrangement links TRBV6-5 to TRBJ2-7; 7 bases agree with TRBD1. The CDR3 has 12 amino acids. V shed 6 bases, J shed 4 bases, and the junction held 3 bases outside the gene matches. CDR1 is MNHEY, CDR2 SVGAGI, per germline. CDR3: CASRRRGYEQYF. The DNA for the CDR3 is TGTGCCAGCAGGCGCAGGGGGTACGAGCAGTACTTC.

This chain connects TRBV19 to TRBJ1-4; D might be TRBD1 (5 bases). Looked up from germline, CDR1 is LNHDA and CDR2 is SQIVND (reference sequence). This CDR3 contains 14 residues. Trimming removed 8 bases at V and 4 bases at J, with 14 bases between. CDR3 DNA: TGTGCCAGTGCTCAGGGTTTCGGTAATGAAAAACTGTTTTTT. This sequence encodes CASAQGFGNEKLFF. The whole variable domain, remainder taken from reference TRBV19 and TRBJ1-4, is DGGITQSPKYLFRKEGQNVTLSCEQNLNHDAMYWYRQDPGQGLRLIYYSQIVNDFQKGDIAEGYSVSREKKESFPLTVTSAQKNPTAFYLCASAQGFGNEKLFFGSGTQLSVL.

This sequence joins TRBV18 and TRBJ1-4, with D unresolved. The germline CDR1 and CDR2 sequences are KGHSH and LQKENI. The CDR3 is 14 amino acids. V lost 3 bases, J lost 1 base, and 6 bases lay in between. The CDR3 region is CASSPGVTNEKLFF. The CDR3 region has the DNA TGTGCCAGCTCACCCGGAGTAACTAATGAAAAACTGTTTTTT. Together with reference TRBV18 and TRBJ1-4, the CDR3 gives the full variable domain: NAGVMQNPRHLVRRRGQEARLRCSPMKGHSHVYWYRQLPEEGLKFMVYLQKENIIDESGMPKERFSAEFPKEGPSILRIQQVVRGDSAAYFCASSPGVTNEKLFFGSGTQLSVL.